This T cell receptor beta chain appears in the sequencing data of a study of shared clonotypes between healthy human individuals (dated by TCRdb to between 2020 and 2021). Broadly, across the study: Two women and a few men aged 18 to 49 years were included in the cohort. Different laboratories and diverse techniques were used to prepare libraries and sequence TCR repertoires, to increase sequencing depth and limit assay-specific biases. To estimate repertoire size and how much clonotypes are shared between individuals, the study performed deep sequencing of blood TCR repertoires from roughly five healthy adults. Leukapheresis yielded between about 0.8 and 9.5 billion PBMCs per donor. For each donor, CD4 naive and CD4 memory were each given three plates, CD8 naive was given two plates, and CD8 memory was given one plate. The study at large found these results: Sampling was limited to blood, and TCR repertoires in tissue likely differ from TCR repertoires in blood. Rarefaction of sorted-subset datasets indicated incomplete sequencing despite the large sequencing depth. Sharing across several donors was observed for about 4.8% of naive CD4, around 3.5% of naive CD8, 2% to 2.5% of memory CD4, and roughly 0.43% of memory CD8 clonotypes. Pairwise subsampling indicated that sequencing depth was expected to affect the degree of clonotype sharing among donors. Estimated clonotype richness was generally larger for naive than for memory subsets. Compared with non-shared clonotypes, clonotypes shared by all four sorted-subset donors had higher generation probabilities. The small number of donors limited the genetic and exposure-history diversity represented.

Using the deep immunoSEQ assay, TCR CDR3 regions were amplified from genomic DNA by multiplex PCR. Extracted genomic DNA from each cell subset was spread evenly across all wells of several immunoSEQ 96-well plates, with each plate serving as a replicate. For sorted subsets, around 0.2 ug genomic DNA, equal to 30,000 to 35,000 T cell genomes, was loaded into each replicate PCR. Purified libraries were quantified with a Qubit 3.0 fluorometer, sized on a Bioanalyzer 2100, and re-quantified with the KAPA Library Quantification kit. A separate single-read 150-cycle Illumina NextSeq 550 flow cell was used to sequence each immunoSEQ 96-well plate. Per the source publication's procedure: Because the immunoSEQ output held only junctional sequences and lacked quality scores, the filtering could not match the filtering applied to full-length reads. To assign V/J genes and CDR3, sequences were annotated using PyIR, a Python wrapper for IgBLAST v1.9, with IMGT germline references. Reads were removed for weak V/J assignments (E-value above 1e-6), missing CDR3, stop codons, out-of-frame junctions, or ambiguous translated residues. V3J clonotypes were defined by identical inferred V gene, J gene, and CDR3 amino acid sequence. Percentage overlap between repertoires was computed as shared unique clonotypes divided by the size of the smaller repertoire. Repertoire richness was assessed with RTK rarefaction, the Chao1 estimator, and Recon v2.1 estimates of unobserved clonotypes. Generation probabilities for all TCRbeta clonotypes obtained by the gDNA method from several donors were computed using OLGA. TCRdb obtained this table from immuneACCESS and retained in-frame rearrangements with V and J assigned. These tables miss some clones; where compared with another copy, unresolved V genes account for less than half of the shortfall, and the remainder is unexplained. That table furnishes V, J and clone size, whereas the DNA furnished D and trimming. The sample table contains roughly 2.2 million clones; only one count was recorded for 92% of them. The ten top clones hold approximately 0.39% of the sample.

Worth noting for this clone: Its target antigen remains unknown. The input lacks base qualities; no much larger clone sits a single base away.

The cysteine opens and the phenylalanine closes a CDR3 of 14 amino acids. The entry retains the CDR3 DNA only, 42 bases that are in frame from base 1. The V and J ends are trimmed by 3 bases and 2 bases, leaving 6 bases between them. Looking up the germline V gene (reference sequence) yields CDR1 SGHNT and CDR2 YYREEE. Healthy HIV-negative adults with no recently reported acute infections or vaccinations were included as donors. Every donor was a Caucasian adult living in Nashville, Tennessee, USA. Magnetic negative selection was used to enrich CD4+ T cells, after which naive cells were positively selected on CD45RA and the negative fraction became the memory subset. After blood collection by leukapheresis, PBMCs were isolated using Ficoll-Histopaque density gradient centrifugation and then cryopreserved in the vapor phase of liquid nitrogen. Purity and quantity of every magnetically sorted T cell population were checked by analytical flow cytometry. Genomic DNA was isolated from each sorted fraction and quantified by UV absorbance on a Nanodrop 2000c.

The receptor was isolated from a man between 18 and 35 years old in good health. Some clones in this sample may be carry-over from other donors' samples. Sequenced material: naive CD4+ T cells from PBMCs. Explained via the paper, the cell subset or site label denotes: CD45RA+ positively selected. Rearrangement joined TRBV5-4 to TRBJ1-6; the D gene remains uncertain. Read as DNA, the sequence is TGTGCCAGCAGCTCTGGAGCCTATAATTCACCCCTCCACTTT. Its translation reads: CASSSGAYNSPLHF. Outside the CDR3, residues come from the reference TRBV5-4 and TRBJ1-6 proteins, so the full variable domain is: ETGVTQSPTHLIKTRGQQVTLRCSSQSGHNTVSWYQQALGQGPQFIFQYYREEENGRGNFPPRFSGLQFPNYSSELNVNALELDDSALYLCASSSGAYNSPLHFGNGTRLTVT.